Listed below are T cell receptor beta chains from one sample, sequenced in a study of response to subunit inactivated influenza vaccine. TCRdb re-derived calls from the RT-PCR reads in MiXCR, one entry per CDR3 protein. The table has 500,000 to 600,000 distinct CDR3 sequences, over 10% seen once. Specimen: PBMCs from blood, collected more than 35 days after vaccination. Every receptor here comes from a man between 45 and 60 years old who received an inactivated influenza vaccine. Each CDR3 is given with its conserved first and last residue. The D gene is left open where the match is weak. Clone sizes are given selectively: once, few, many, or a class where the clone is expanded.

d_call: NA
v_call: TRBV7-9
clone_size: NA
j_call: TRBJ2-5
cdr3_aa: CASSFIQNQETQYF
cdr3_nt: TGTGCCAGCAGCTTCATACAGAACCAAGAGACCCAGTACTTC

d_call: NA
v_call: TRBV12-3/TRBV12-4
clone_size: few
j_call: TRBJ1-2
cdr3_aa: CASSLGRYGYTF
cdr3_nt: TGTGCCAGCAGTTTAGGGCGCTATGGCTACACCTTC

d_call: TRBD1
v_call: TRBV6-1
clone_size: NA
j_call: TRBJ2-7
cdr3_aa: CASRKSGQGYEQYF
cdr3_nt: TGTGCCAGCAGGAAATCAGGACAGGGCTACGAGCAGTACTTC

d_call: TRBD2
v_call: TRBV27
clone_size: few
j_call: TRBJ2-3
cdr3_aa: CASRRLSGSRTDTQYF
cdr3_nt: TGTGCCAGCCGGAGACTGAGCGGGAGTAGGACAGATACGCAGTATTTT

d_call: NA
v_call: TRBV13
clone_size: few
j_call: TRBJ2-4
cdr3_aa: CASAVAKNIQYF
cdr3_nt: TGTGCCTCCGCAGTGGCCAAAAACATTCAGTACTTC

d_call: TRBD1
v_call: TRBV10-3
clone_size: NA
j_call: TRBJ2-7
cdr3_aa: CASRTAGQGNEQYF
cdr3_nt: TGTGCCAGCCGGACCGCGGGACAGGGCAACGAGCAGTACTTC

d_call: TRBD1
v_call: TRBV19
clone_size: few
j_call: TRBJ2-2
cdr3_aa: CASRSTWDRGMNTGELFF
cdr3_nt: TGTGCCAGCCGGTCAACCTGGGACAGAGGTATGAACACCGGGGAGCTGTTTTTT

d_call: NA
v_call: TRBV12-3/TRBV12-4
clone_size: NA
j_call: TRBJ1-4
cdr3_aa: CASGGAAEKLFF
cdr3_nt: TGTGCCAGCGGAGGGGCAGCTGAAAAACTGTTTTTT

d_call: NA
v_call: TRBV6-1
clone_size: few
j_call: TRBJ2-7
cdr3_aa: CASSEQPYEQYF
cdr3_nt: TGTGCCAGCAGTGAACAGCCCTACGAGCAGTACTTC

d_call: NA
v_call: TRBV5-5
clone_size: few
j_call: TRBJ2-2
cdr3_aa: CASSTGRTTGELFF
cdr3_nt: TGTGCCAGCAGCACCGGTCGAACCACCGGGGAGCTGTTTTTT